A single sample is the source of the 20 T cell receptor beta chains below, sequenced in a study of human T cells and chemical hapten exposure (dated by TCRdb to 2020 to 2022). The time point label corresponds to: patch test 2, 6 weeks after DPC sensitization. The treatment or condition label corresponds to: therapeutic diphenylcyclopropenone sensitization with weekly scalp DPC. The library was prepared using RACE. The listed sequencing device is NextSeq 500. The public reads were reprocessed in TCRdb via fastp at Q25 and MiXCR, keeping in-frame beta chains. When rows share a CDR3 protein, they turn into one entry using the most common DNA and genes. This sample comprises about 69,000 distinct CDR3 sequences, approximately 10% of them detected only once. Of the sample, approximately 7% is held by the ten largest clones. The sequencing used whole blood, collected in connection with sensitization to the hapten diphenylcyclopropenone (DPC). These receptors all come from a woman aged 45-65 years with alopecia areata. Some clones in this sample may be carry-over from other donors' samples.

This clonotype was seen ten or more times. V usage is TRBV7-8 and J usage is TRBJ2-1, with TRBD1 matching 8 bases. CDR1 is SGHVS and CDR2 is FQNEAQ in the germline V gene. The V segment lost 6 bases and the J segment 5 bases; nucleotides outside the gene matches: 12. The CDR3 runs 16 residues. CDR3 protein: CASRAGRTGINNEQFF. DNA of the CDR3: TGTGCCAGCAGGGCAGGAAGGACAGGGATAAACAATGAGCAGTTCTTC.

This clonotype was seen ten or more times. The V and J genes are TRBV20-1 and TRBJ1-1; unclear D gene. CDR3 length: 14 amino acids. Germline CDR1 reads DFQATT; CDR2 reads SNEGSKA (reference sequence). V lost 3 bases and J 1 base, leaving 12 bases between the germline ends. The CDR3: CSASIVTRNTEAFF. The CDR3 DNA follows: TGCAGTGCTAGTATAGTTACCCGGAACACTGAAGCTTTCTTT.

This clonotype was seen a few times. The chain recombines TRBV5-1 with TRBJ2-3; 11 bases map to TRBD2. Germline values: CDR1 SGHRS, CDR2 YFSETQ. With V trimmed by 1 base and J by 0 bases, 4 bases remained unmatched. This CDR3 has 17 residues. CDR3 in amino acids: CASSLTTSGTSTDTQYF. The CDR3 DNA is TGCGCCAGCAGCTTGACGACTAGCGGGACTAGCACAGATACGCAGTATTTT.

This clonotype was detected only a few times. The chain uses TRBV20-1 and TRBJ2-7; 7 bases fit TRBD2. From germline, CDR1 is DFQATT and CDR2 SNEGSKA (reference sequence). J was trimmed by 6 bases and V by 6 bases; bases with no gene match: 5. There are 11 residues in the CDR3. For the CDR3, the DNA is TGCAGTGCGCGGGAGAGGGCCGAGCAGTACTTC. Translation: CSARERAEQYF.

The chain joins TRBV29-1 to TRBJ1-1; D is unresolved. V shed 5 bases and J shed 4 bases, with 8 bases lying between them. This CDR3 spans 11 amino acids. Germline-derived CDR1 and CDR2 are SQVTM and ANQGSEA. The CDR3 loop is CSVWAFTEAFF. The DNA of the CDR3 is TGCAGCGTTTGGGCCTTCACTGAAGCTTTCTTT.

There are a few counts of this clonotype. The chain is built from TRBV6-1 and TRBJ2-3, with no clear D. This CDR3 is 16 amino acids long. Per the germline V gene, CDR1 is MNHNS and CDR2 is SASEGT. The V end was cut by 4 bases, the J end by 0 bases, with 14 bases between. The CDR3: CASSARQSSSTDTQYF. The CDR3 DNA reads TGTGCCAGCAGTGCCAGACAAAGTTCTAGCACAGATACGCAGTATTTT.

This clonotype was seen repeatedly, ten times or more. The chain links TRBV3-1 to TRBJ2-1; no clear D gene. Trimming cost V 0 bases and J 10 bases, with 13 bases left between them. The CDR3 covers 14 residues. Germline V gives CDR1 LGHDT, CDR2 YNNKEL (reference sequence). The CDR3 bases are TGTGCCAGCAGCCAAGATCACACGAGCAGGGAGCAGTTCTTC. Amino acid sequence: CASSQDHTSREQFF.

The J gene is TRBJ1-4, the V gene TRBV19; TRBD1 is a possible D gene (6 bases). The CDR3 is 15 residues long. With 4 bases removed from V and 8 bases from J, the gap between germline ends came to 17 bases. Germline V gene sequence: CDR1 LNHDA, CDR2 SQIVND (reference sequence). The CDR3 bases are TGTGCCAGTAGTAGTACAGGGACCCTCTCAGAAAAACTGTTTTTT. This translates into CASSSTGTLSEKLFF.

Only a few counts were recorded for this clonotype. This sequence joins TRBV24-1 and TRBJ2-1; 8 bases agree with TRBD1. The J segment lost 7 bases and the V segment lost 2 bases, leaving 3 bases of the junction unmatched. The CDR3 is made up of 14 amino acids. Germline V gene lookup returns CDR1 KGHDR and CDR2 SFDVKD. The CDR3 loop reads CATSDSHRGNEQFF. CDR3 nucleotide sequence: TGTGCCACCAGTGATTCTCACAGGGGGAATGAGCAGTTCTTC.

CDR3 in amino acids: CASRTGLRELFF. As DNA, the CDR3 is TGTGCCAGCAGAACAGGGCTGCGGGAGCTGTTTTTT. The rearrangement uses TRBV28 and TRBJ2-2, with D tentatively TRBD1 (6 bases). Trimming took off 6 bases at V and 9 bases at J, with 11 bases between the two ends. The length of the CDR3 is 12 residues. From germline, CDR1 is MDHEN and CDR2 SYDVKM.

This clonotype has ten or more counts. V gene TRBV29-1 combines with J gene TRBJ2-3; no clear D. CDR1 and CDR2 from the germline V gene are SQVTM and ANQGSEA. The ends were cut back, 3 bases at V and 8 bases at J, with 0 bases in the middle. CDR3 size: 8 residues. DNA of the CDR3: TGCAGCGTTGATACGCAGTATTTT. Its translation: CSVDTQYF.

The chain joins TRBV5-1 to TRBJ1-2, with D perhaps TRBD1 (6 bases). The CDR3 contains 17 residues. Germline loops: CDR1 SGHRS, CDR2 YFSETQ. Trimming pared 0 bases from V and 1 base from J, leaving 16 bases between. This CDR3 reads CASSLGPGQMINYGYTF. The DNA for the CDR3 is TGCGCCAGCAGCTTGGGGCCCGGACAGATGATTAACTATGGCTACACCTTC.

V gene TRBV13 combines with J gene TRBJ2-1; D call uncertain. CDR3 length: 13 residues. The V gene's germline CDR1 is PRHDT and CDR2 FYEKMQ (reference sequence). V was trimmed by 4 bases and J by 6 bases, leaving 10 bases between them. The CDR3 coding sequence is TGTGCCAGCAGCTATCCGGATGTCAATGAGCAGTTCTTC. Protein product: CASSYPDVNEQFF.

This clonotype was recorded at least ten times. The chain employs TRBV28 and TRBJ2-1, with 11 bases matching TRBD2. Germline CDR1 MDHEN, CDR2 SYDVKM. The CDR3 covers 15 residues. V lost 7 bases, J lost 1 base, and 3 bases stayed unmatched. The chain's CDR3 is CASIVAGGSYNEQFF. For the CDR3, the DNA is TGTGCCAGCATCGTAGCGGGAGGGTCCTACAATGAGCAGTTCTTC.

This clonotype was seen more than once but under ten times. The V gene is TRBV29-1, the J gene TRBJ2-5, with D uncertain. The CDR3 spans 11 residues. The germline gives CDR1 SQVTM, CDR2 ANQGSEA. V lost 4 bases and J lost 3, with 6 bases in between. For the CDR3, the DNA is TGCAGCGTTGTGCTAGAAGAGACCCAGTACTTC. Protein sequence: CSVVLEETQYF.

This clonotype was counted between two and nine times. The CDR3 coding sequence is TGCGCCAGCAGCGTTACCGGGGCCGCCGACGAGCAGTACTTC. This encodes CASSVTGAADEQYF. The chain combines TRBV5-1 with TRBJ2-7; the D call may be TRBD1 or TRBD2 (5 bases each). The CDR3 totals 14 residues. Per the germline V gene, CDR1 is SGHRS and CDR2 is YFSETQ. V was pared by 4 bases and J by 5 bases, with 16 bases between.

The CDR3: CSVEELGAHEKLFF. The CDR3 region has the DNA TGCAGCGTTGAAGAATTGGGGGCGCATGAAAAACTGTTTTTT. J is TRBJ1-4 and V is TRBV29-1; D is perhaps TRBD1 (6 bases). The germline gives CDR1 SQVTM, CDR2 ANQGSEA. The CDR3 consists of 14 residues. The ends were cut back, 0 bases at V and 6 bases at J, with 11 bases in the middle. The entire variable domain, with the rest obtained from reference TRBV29-1 and TRBJ1-4, is as follows: SAVISQKPSRDICQRGTSLTIQCQVDSQVTMMFWYRQQPGQSLTLIATANQGSEATYESGFVIDKFPISRPNLTFSTLTVSNMSPEDSSIYLCSVEELGAHEKLFFGSGTQLSVL.

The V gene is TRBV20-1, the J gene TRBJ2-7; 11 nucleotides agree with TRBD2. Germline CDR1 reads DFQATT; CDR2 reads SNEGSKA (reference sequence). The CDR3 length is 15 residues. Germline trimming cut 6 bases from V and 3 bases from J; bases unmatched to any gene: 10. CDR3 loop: CSARPSGGTHYEQYF. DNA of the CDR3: TGCAGTGCAAGACCTAGCGGGGGGACTCACTACGAGCAGTACTTC.

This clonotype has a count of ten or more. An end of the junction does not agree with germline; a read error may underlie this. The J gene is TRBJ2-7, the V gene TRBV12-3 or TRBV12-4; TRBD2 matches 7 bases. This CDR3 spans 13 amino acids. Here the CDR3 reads CASSVAGYYEQYF. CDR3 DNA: TGTGCCAGCAGTGTAGCGGGTTACTACGAGCAGTACTTC.

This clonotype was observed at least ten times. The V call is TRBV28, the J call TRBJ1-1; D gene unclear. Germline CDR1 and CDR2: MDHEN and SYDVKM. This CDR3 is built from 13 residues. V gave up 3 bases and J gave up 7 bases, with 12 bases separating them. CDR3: CASSFRGHLEAFF. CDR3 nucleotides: TGTGCCAGCAGTTTCCGTGGGCACCTTGAAGCTTTCTTT.